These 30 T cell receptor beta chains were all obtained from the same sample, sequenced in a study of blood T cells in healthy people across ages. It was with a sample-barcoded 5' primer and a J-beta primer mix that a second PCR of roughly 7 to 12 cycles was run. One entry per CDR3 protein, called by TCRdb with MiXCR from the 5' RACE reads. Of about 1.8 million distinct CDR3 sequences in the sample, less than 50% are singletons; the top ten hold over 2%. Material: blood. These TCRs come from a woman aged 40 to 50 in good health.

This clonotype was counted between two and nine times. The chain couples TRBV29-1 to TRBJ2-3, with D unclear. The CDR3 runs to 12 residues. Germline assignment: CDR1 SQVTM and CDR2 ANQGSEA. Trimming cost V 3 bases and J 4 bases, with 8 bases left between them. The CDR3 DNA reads TGCAGCGTTGATTATCCCGCAGATACGCAGTATTTT. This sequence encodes CSVDYPADTQYF.

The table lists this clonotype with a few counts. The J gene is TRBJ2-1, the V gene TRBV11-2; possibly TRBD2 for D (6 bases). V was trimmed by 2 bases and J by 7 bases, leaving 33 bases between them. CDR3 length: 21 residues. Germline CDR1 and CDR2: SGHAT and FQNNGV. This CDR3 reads CASSLFFIPSSGGWEVNEQFF. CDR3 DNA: TGTGCCAGCAGCTTATTCTTCATCCCATCTTCGGGCGGGTGGGAGGTGAATGAGCAGTTCTTC. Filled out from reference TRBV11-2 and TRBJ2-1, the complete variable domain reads EAGVAQSPRYKIIEKRQSVAFWCNPISGHATLYWYQQILGQGPKLLIQFQNNGVVDDSQLPKDRFSAERLKGVDSTLKIQPAKLEDSAVYLCASSLFFIPSSGGWEVNEQFFGPGTRLTVL.

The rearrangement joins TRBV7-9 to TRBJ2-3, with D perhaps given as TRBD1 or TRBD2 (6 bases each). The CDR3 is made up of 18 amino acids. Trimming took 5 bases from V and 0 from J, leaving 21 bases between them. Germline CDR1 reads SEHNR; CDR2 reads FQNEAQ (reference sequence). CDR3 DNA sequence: TGTGCCAGCAGCACCGCCCAAGGGGGGATTTGGAGCACAGATACGCAGTATTTT. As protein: CASSTAQGGIWSTDTQYF.

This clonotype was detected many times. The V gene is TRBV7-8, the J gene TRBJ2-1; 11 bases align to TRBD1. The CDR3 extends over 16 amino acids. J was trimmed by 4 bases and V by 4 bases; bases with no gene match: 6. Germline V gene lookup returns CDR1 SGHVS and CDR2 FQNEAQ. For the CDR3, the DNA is TGTGCCAGCAGCTCGCGGACAGGGGGCGAATACAATGAGCAGTTCTTC. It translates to CASSSRTGGEYNEQFF.

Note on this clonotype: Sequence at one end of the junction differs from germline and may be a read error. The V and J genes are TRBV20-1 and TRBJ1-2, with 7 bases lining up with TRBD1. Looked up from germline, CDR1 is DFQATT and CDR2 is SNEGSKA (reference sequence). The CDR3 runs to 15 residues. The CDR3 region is CSAIGQEQNNYGYTF. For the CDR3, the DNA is TGCAGCGCTATTGGACAGGAGCAGAACAACTATGGCTACACCTTC.

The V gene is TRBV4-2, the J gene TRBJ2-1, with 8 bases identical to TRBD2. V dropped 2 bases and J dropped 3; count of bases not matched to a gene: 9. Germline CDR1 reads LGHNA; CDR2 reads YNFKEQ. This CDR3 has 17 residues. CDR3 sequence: CASSQLSGAGGYNEQFF. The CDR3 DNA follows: TGTGCCAGCAGCCAACTCTCAGGGGCGGGGGGCTACAATGAGCAGTTCTTC.

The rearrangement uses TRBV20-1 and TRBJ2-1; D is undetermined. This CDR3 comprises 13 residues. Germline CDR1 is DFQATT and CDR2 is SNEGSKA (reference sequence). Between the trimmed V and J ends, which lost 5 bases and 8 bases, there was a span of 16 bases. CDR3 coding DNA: TGCAGTGCTCAATCCGGGCCTGAGGATGAGCAGTTCTTC. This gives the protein CSAQSGPEDEQFF.

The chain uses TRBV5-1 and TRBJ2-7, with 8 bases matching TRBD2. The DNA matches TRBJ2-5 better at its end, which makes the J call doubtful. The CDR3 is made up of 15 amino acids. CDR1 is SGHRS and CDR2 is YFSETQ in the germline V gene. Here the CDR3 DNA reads TGCGCCAGCAGCCCGGCGGATAGCGGGGAGGAGACCCAGTACTTC. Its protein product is CASSPADSGEETQYF.

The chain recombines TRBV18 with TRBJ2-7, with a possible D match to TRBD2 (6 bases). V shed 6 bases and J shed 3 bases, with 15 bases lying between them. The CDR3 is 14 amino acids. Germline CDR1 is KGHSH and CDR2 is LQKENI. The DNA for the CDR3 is TGTGCCAGCTCCCGGAGCGGGTCCCGCTACGAGCAGTACTTC. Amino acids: CASSRSGSRYEQYF.

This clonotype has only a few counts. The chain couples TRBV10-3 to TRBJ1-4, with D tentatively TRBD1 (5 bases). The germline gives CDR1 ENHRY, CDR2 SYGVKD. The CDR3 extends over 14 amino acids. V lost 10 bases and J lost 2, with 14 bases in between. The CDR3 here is CATEEEGTNEKLFF. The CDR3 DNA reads TGTGCCACCGAGGAGGAGGGGACTAATGAAAAACTGTTTTTT.

The CDR3 protein is CASSSRTSGLLETQYF. In DNA form, the CDR3 reads TGTGCCAGCAGCTCTAGGACTAGCGGGCTGCTTGAGACCCAGTACTTC. The gene calls are TRBV12-3 or TRBV12-4 and TRBJ2-5; 11 bases map to TRBD2. This CDR3 spans 16 amino acids. J was trimmed by 5 bases and V by 6 bases; bases with no gene match: 11.

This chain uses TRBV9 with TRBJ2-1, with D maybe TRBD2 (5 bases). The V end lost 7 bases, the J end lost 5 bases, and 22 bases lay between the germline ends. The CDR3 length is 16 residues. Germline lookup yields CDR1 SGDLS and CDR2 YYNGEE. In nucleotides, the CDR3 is TGTGCCAGCGACCTTGGAGCCCGGGGAGCGAACAATGAGCAGTTCTTC. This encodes CASDLGARGANNEQFF.

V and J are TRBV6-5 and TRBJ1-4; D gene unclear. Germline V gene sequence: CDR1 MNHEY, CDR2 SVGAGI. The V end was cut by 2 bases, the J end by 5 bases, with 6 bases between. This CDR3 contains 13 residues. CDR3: CASSYLENEKLFF. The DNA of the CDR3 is TGTGCCAGCAGTTACCTCGAGAATGAAAAACTGTTTTTT.

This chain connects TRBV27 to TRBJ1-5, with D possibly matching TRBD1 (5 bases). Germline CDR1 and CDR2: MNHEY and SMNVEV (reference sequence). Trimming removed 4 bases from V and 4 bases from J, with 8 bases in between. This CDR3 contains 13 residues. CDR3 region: CASSCGGNQPQHF. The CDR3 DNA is TGTGCCAGCAGTTGTGGGGGTAATCAGCCCCAGCATTTT.

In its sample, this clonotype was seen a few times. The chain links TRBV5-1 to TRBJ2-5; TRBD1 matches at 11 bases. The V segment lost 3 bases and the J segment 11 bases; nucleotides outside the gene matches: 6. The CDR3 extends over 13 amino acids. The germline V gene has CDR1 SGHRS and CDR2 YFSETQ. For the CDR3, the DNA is TGCGCCAGCAGCTCGGGGGGACAGGGGGAGCAGTACTTC. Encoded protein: CASSSGGQGEQYF.

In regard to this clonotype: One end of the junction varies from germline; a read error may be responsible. The CDR3 coding sequence is TGCGCCAGCGGCCAAGTAGGGACTAGCCCGGATGAGCAGTTCTTC. As protein: CASGQVGTSPDEQFF. The chain couples TRBV4-1 to TRBJ2-1; 9 positions match TRBD2. The CDR3 is made up of 15 amino acids. CDR1 is MGHRA and CDR2 is YSYEKL in the germline V gene.

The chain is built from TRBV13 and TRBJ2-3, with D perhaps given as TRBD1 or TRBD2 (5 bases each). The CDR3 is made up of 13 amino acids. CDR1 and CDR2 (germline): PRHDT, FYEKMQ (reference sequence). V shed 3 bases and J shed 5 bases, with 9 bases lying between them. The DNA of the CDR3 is TGTGCCAGCAGCTTGGGGGACGTAGATACGCAGTATTTT. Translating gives CASSLGDVDTQYF.

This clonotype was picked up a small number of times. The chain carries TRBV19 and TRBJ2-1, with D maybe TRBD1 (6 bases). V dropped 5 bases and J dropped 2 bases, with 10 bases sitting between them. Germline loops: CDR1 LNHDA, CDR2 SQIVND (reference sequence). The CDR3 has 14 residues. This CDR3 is CASSYGGPYNEQFF. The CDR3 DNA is TGTGCCAGTAGTTATGGGGGCCCCTACAATGAGCAGTTCTTC.

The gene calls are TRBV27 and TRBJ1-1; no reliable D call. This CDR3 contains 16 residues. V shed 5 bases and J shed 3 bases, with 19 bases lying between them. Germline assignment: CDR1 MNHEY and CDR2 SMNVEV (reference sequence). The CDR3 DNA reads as TGTGCCAGCAGTCCCCGGACTAGGAGGATGGACACTGAAGCTTTCTTT. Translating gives CASSPRTRRMDTEAFF.

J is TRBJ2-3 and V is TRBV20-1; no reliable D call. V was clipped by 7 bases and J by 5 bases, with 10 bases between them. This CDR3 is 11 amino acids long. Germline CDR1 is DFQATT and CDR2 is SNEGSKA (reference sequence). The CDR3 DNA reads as TGCAGTGTTGTCCCAAGAGATACGCAGTATTTT. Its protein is CSVVPRDTQYF.

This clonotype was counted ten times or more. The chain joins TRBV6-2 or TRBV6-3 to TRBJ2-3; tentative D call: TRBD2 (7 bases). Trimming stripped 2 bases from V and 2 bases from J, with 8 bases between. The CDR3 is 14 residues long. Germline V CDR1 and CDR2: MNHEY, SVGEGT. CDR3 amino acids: CASSYGGATDTQYF. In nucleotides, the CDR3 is TGTGCCAGCAGTTACGGGGGGGCCACAGATACGCAGTATTTT.

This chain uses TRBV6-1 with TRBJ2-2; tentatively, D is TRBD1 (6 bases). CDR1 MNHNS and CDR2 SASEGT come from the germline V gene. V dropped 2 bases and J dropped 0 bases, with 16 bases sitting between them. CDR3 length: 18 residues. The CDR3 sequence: CASSELVFGGANTGELFF. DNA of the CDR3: TGTGCCAGCAGTGAATTGGTGTTTGGGGGCGCGAACACCGGGGAGCTGTTTTTT.

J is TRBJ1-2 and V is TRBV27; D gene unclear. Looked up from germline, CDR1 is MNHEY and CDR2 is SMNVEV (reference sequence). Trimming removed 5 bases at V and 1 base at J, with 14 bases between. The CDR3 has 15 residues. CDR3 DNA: TGTGCCAGCAGTGCCCTTTTAGAGCGTAACTATGGCTACACCTTC. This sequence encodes CASSALLERNYGYTF.

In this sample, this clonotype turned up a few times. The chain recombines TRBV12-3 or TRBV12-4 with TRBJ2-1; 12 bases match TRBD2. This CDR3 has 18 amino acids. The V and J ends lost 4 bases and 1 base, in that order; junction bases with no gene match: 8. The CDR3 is CASSSQLAGGPSYNEQFF. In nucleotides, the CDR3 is TGTGCCAGCAGTTCGCAACTAGCGGGGGGTCCTTCCTACAATGAGCAGTTCTTC.

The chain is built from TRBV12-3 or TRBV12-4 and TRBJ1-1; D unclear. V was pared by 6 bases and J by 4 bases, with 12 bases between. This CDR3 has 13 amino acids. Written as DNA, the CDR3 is TGTGCCAGCAGCAAGGAGGTGAGCACTGAAGCTTTCTTT. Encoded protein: CASSKEVSTEAFF.

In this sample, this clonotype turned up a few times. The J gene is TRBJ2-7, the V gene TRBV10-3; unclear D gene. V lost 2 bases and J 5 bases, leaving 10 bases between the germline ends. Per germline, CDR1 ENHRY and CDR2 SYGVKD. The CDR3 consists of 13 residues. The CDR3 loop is CAISESHRDEQYF. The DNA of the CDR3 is TGTGCCATCAGTGAGAGCCACCGGGACGAGCAGTACTTC.

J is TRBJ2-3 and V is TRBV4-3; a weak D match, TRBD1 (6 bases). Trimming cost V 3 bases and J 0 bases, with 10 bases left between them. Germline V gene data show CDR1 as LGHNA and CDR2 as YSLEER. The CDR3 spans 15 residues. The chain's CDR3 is CASSHNRASTDTQYF. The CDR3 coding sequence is TGCGCCAGCAGCCATAACAGGGCAAGCACAGATACGCAGTATTTT.

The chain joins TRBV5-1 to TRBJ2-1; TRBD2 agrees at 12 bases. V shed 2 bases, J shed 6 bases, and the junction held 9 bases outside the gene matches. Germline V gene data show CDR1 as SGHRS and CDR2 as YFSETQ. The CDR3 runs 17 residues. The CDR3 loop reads CASSLQTSGGSTNEQFF. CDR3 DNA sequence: TGCGCCAGCAGCTTACAGACTAGCGGGGGTAGCACCAATGAGCAGTTCTTC.

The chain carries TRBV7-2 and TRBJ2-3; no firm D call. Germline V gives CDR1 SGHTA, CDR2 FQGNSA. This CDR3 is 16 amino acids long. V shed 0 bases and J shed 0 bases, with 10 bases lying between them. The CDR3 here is CASSLALGPSTDTQYF. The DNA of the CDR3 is TGTGCCAGCAGCTTAGCGCTCGGACCAAGCACAGATACGCAGTATTTT.

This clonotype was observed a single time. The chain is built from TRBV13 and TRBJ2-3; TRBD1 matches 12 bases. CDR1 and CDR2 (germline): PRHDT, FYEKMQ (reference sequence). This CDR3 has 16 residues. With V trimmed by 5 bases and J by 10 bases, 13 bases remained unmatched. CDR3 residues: CASSPRDRGLELAQYF. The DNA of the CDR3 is TGTGCCAGCAGCCCCCGGGACAGGGGGCTCGAATTAGCGCAGTATTTT. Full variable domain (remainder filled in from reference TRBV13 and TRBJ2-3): AAGVIQSPRHLIKEKRETATLKCYPIPRHDTVYWYQQGPGQDPQFLISFYEKMQSDKGSIPDRFSAQQFSDYHSELNMSSLELGDSALYFCASSPRDRGLELAQYFGPGTRLTVL.